The source of this TCR beta chain is a study of cytomegalovirus exposure and HLA in healthy donors. Findings and caveats of the study: A later analysis linked a missense variant in DCLRE1C to the trimming of TCR beta V and J genes.

Worth noting for this clone: Its antigen is currently unknown.

PCR involved 60 Vbeta and 13 Jbeta primers. The data were produced by immunoSEQ multiplex PCR, yet TCRdb's version contains in-frame clones alone and is incomplete. The sample lists about 200,000 clones, almost 70% seen once, with less than 3% in the top ten. The CDR3 runs 15 residues. The germline V gene encodes CDR1 KGHSH and CDR2 LQKENI. Trimming cost V 3 bases and J 7 bases, with 18 bases left between them. Specimen: PBMCs. The chain carries TRBV18 and TRBJ1-2; D is possibly TRBD1 (6 bases). The receptor's source is a man in his forties in good health and CMV-seropositive. The CDR3 spells CASSPQGQGWTGYTF. CDR3 nucleotide sequence: TGTGCCAGCTCACCCCAGGGGCAGGGTTGGACTGGCTACACCTTC.